This entry lists 5 T cell receptor beta chains sequenced from one sample in a study of blood T cell repertoires in COVID-19. Assay used: immunoSEQ multiplex PCR; TCRdb lists only in-frame clones, some missing. The sample lists 170,000 or so clones, roughly 88% occurring once. The specimen sequenced was peripheral blood. The receptors were gathered from a woman aged 60-70 years with acute or convalescent COVID-19.

The V gene is TRBV28, the J gene TRBJ1-5, with a possible D match to TRBD1 (5 bases). This CDR3 is 15 amino acids long. V was shortened by 5 bases and J by 5 bases, with 16 bases between the two germline ends. Germline lookup yields CDR1 MDHEN and CDR2 SYDVKM. CDR3 protein: CASSKPGAGDQPQHF. In DNA, the CDR3 is TGTGCCAGCAGTAAACCCGGGGCGGGGGATCAGCCCCAGCATTTT.

This rearrangement joins TRBV7-2 to TRBJ1-6; 9 positions agree with TRBD1. Germline trimming cut 7 bases from V and 0 bases from J; bases unmatched to any gene: 7. This CDR3 has 17 amino acids. The V gene's germline CDR1 is SGHTA and CDR2 FQGNSA. This CDR3 is CASIRDRASSYNSPLHF. Written as DNA, the CDR3 is TGTGCCAGCATCAGGGACAGGGCGTCCTCCTATAATTCACCCCTCCACTTT. The full variable domain, in which reference TRBV7-2 and TRBJ1-6 provide the parts outside the CDR3, is GAGVSQSPSNKVTEKGKDVELRCDPISGHTALYWYRQSLGQGLEFLIYFQGNSAPDKSGLPSDRFSAERTGGSVSTLTIQRTQQEDSAVYLCASIRDRASSYNSPLHFGNGTRLTVT.

The CDR3 sequence is CASSVSGGYEQYF. The CDR3 DNA reads as TGTGCCAGCAGCGTGAGCGGAGGGTACGAGCAGTACTTC. This chain uses TRBV7-2 with TRBJ2-7; D perhaps matches TRBD2 (6 bases). This CDR3 contains 13 residues. Germline CDR1 SGHTA, CDR2 FQGNSA. V gave up 5 bases and J gave up 4 bases, with 12 bases separating them. Using reference TRBV7-2 and TRBJ2-7 for the parts outside the CDR3, the full variable domain is GAGVSQSPSNKVTEKGKDVELRCDPISGHTALYWYRQSLGQGLEFLIYFQGNSAPDKSGLPSDRFSAERTGGSVSTLTIQRTQQEDSAVYLCASSVSGGYEQYFGPGTRLTVT.

In DNA form, the CDR3 reads TGTGCCAGCAGGCGCGGGACAGGGCCAGATACGCAGTATTTT. Residues: CASRRGTGPDTQYF. The V and J genes are TRBV6-5 and TRBJ2-3; 9 bases align to TRBD1. Trimming removed 6 bases from V and 4 bases from J; junction bases left unmatched: 5. The CDR3 sequence is 14 residues long. The germline V gene encodes CDR1 MNHEY and CDR2 SVGAGI.

The rearrangement uses TRBV6-2 or TRBV6-3 and TRBJ2-1; D unresolved. The germline V and J ends were trimmed by 4 bases and 6 bases, with 16 bases remaining between them. The CDR3 spans 15 residues. Germline-derived CDR1 and CDR2 are MNHEY and SVGEGT. The CDR3 here is CASSSSIPGGNEQFF. As DNA, the CDR3 is TGTGCCAGCAGTTCTTCTATCCCGGGTGGCAATGAGCAGTTCTTC.